A single sample is the source of the 5 T cell receptor beta chains below, sequenced in a study of T-cell reconstitution after alpha-beta-depleted transplantation in children. The authors prepared the TCRbeta library with unique molecular identifiers. TCRdb re-derived calls from the PCR reads in MiXCR, one entry per CDR3 protein. The sample includes 610,000 or so distinct CDR3 sequences, 25% to 30% of them seen just once. Sample: PBMCs, taken before TCRalphabeta/CD19-depleted stem cell transplant. The receptors were sampled from a boy under two years old with Wiskott-Aldrich syndrome, due to receive a stem cell transplant.

The chain couples TRBV5-1 to TRBJ2-7, with 7 bases fitting TRBD1. Germline lookup yields CDR1 SGHRS and CDR2 YFSETQ. This CDR3 region has 13 residues. Unmatched junction bases numbered 10, after V lost 7 bases and J lost 6 bases. The CDR3 DNA sequence: TGCGCCAGCGCTATGACAGGGACGGCCGAGCAGTACTTC. This translates into CASAMTGTAEQYF.

A few counts support this clonotype. The gene calls are TRBV5-1 and TRBJ1-2; D remains ambiguous. There are 15 residues in the CDR3. Trimming cost V 4 bases and J 8 bases, with 21 bases left between them. Germline V gene data show CDR1 as SGHRS and CDR2 as YFSETQ. CDR3 in amino acids: CASSNRPASYPGYTF. The CDR3 nucleotides read TGCGCCAGCAGCAACCGGCCCGCCTCGTACCCGGGCTACACCTTC.

The rearrangement links TRBV11-2 to TRBJ2-3; TRBD2 matches at 13 bases. Germline V gene data show CDR1 as SGHAT and CDR2 as FQNNGV. J gave up 5 bases and V 2 bases, and 10 bases lay outside the gene matches. There are 18 residues in the CDR3. CDR3 region: CASSLYLRTSGSRDTQYF. CDR3 DNA: TGTGCCAGCAGCTTATATCTGAGGACTAGCGGGAGTAGAGATACGCAGTATTTT. Using reference TRBV11-2 and TRBJ2-3 for the parts outside the CDR3, the full variable domain is EAGVAQSPRYKIIEKRQSVAFWCNPISGHATLYWYQQILGQGPKLLIQFQNNGVVDDSQLPKDRFSAERLKGVDSTLKIQPAKLEDSAVYLCASSLYLRTSGSRDTQYFGPGTRLTVL.

The rearrangement links TRBV29-1 to TRBJ1-1, with D perhaps TRBD1 (6 bases). Germline V gene sequence: CDR1 SQVTM, CDR2 ANQGSEA. The ends were cut back, 4 bases at V and 6 bases at J, with 9 bases in the middle. CDR3 length equals 11 residues. The CDR3 sequence is CSVGGGAEAFF. The CDR3 DNA sequence: TGCAGCGTTGGGGGGGGCGCTGAAGCTTTCTTT.

The genes are TRBV20-1 and TRBJ1-1; D uncertain. This CDR3 comprises 16 residues. Per the germline V gene, CDR1 is DFQATT and CDR2 is SNEGSKA (reference sequence). Trimming shortened V by 5 bases and J by 0 bases, and 19 bases separated the two germline ends. The CDR3 bases are TGCAGTGCTGAACGGTGGTTCCGGGCCATGAACACTGAAGCTTTCTTT. Translated, it gives CSAERWFRAMNTEAFF.